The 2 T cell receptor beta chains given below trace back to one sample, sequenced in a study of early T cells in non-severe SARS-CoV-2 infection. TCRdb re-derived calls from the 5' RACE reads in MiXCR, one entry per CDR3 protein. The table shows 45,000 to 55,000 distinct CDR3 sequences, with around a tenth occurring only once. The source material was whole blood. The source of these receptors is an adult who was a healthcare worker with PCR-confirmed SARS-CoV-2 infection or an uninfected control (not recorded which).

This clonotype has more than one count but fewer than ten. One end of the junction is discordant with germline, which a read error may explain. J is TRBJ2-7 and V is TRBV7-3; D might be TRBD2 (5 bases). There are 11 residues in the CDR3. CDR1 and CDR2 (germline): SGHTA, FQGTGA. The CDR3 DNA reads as TGTGCCAGCAGCCCCGGTTCAGGACTCTTCTTC. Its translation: CASSPGSGLFF.

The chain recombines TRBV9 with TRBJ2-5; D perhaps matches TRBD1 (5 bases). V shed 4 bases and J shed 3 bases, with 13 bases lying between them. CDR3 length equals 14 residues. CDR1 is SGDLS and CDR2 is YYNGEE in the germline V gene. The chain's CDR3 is CASSFGHTEETQYF. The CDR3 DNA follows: TGTGCCAGCAGCTTTGGACACACCGAAGAGACCCAGTACTTC. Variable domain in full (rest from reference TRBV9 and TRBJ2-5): DSGVTQTPKHLITATGQRVTLRCSPRSGDLSVYWYQQSLDQGLQFLIQYYNGEERAKGNILERFSAQQFPDLHSELNLSSLELGDSALYFCASSFGHTEETQYFGPGTRLLVL.